These 17 T cell receptor beta chains were all obtained from the same sample, sequenced in a study of T cell repertoires in cytomegalovirus infection. TCRdb processed the reads anew with MiXCR; each CDR3 protein has one entry. Of about 400,000 distinct CDR3 sequences in the sample, 15% to 20% were seen once. The specimen sequenced was PBMCs. All receptors derive from a human donor in good health (CMV status not recorded). Some clones in this sample may be carry-over from other donors' samples.

This clonotype was observed a handful of times. V and J are TRBV7-9 and TRBJ1-1; D ambiguous. The CDR3 length is 13 residues. V was trimmed by 5 bases and J by 8 bases, leaving 15 bases between them. The V gene's germline CDR1 is SEHNR and CDR2 FQNEAQ (reference sequence). CDR3 sequence reads: CASSLLRPAEAFF. CDR3 DNA: TGTGCCAGCAGCCTCCTTAGACCCGCAGAAGCTTTCTTT.

There are many counts of this clonotype. The genes are TRBV6-2 or TRBV6-3 and TRBJ1-5, with no clear D. The CDR3 spans 14 residues. The germline gives CDR1 MNHEY, CDR2 SVGEGT. V lost 0 bases and J lost 7, with 10 bases in between. The DNA of the CDR3 is TGTGCCAGCAGTTACTCAGGAGCCACCCAGCCCCAGCATTTT. This sequence encodes CASSYSGATQPQHF.

This clonotype was counted between two and nine times. The rearrangement uses TRBV6-6 and TRBJ1-1; perhaps TRBD1 as D (6 bases). From germline, CDR1 is MNHNY and CDR2 SVGAGI (reference sequence). CDR3 length: 15 amino acids. Deletions cut 5 bases from V and 8 bases from J, with 21 bases between. The CDR3, as DNA: TGTGCCAGCAGTGACAACCTCCGGGACACGGCAGAAGCTTTCTTT. It translates to CASSDNLRDTAEAFF.

This clonotype has ten or more counts. CDR3 sequence reads: CASSTSTRTSNTIYF. CDR3 coding DNA: TGTGCCAGCAGCACATCGACGAGGACGTCAAACACCATATATTTT. V gene TRBV7-2 combines with J gene TRBJ1-3, with unresolved D. V was cut by 5 bases and J by 6 bases, with 17 bases left in between. This CDR3 spans 15 amino acids. Germline CDR1 SGHTA, CDR2 FQGNSA.

The CDR3 sequence is CSVATGGQETQYF. The CDR3 DNA sequence: TGCAGCGTTGCAACAGGGGGCCAAGAGACCCAGTACTTC. The chain carries TRBV29-1 and TRBJ2-5; 8 bases map to TRBD1. The CDR3 covers 13 residues. After removal of 4 bases from V and 1 base from J, the junction contained 2 bases not matched to a gene. Germline-derived CDR1 and CDR2 are SQVTM and ANQGSEA.

This clonotype was seen ten or more times. The V gene is TRBV7-2, the J gene TRBJ1-4; TRBD1 matches at 7 bases. The germline gives CDR1 SGHTA, CDR2 FQGNSA. The CDR3 totals 16 residues. After removal of 2 bases from V and 6 bases from J, the junction contained 9 bases not matched to a gene. The CDR3 is CASSLYGGGLDEKLFF. The CDR3 DNA reads TGTGCCAGCAGCTTATATGGAGGGGGCTTGGATGAAAAACTGTTTTTT.

The V and J genes are TRBV7-2 and TRBJ1-5, with 7 nucleotides matching TRBD1. CDR3 length equals 15 residues. The ends lost 5 bases at V and 7 bases at J; junction bases unmatched: 11. Germline loops: CDR1 SGHTA, CDR2 FQGNSA. CDR3 sequence reads: CASSVRQGWDQPQHF. DNA for the CDR3: TGTGCCAGCAGCGTAAGACAGGGATGGGACCAGCCCCAGCATTTT.

This clonotype showed up many times. V and J are TRBV18 and TRBJ2-3; 13 nucleotides match TRBD2. Per germline, CDR1 KGHSH and CDR2 LQKENI. The CDR3 spans 17 residues. V trimming: 3 bases; J trimming: 3 bases; junction bases outside the gene matches: 6. In DNA, the CDR3 is TGTGCCAGCTCACCCTCACTAGCGGGGGGGCCAACAGATACGCAGTATTTT. Residues: CASSPSLAGGPTDTQYF.

V gene TRBV20-1 combines with J gene TRBJ2-7; TRBD1 agrees at 8 bases. This CDR3 is built from 14 residues. V shed 4 bases, J shed 7 bases, and the junction held 12 bases outside the gene matches. CDR1 and CDR2 from the germline V gene are DFQATT and SNEGSKA (reference sequence). The CDR3 DNA reads as TGCAGTGCTAAAACAGGGGGGCCTTCTAGAGAGCAGTACTTC. This gives the protein CSAKTGGPSREQYF.

This clonotype was seen a handful of times. The V call is TRBV7-8, the J call TRBJ2-7; possibly TRBD2 for D (6 bases). The germline V gene has CDR1 SGHVS and CDR2 FQNEAQ. V was cut by 0 bases and J by 2 bases, with 11 bases left in between. The CDR3 has 15 residues. CDR3 nucleotides: TGTGCCAGCAGCTTAGCCCGACTAGTCGCCTACGAGCAGTACTTC. Translated: CASSLARLVAYEQYF.

This clonotype was observed a handful of times. The chain links TRBV27 to TRBJ2-2; D call uncertain. Germline V CDR1 and CDR2: MNHEY, SMNVEV (reference sequence). Trimming removed 6 bases at V and 8 bases at J, with 10 bases between. The CDR3 has 12 residues. The CDR3 spells CASRAQSGELFF. The CDR3, as DNA: TGTGCCAGCAGGGCGCAGTCTGGGGAGCTGTTTTTT.

The rearrangement joins TRBV28 to TRBJ1-1; 7 nucleotides match TRBD1. From germline, CDR1 is MDHEN and CDR2 SYDVKM. The J segment lost 5 bases and the V segment lost 7 bases, leaving 4 bases of the junction unmatched. The CDR3 is 12 residues long. The CDR3 sequence: CASTSRGTEAFF. The CDR3 bases are TGTGCCAGCACCTCCAGGGGGACTGAAGCTTTCTTT.

This clonotype was picked up a small number of times. The V and J genes are TRBV10-3 and TRBJ1-3; 7 bases are a match to TRBD1. Looked up from germline, CDR1 is ENHRY and CDR2 is SYGVKD. Trimming took 4 bases from V and 3 from J; bases not matched to a gene: 3. This CDR3 comprises 14 residues. DNA of the CDR3: TGTGCCATCAGTGGACAGGGACTTGGAAACACCATATATTTT. It encodes CAISGQGLGNTIYF.

This clonotype was observed at least ten times. The J gene is TRBJ1-4, the V gene TRBV7-2; D is ambiguous. The length of the CDR3 is 14 residues. The V and J ends lost 5 bases and 0 bases respectively, with 7 bases between them. Germline values: CDR1 SGHTA, CDR2 FQGNSA. CDR3 in amino acids: CASSEGPTNEKLFF. The CDR3 nucleotides are TGTGCCAGCAGCGAAGGGCCAACTAATGAAAAACTGTTTTTT. The full variable domain, in which reference TRBV7-2 and TRBJ1-4 provide the parts outside the CDR3, is GAGVSQSPSNKVTEKGKDVELRCDPISGHTALYWYRQSLGQGLEFLIYFQGNSAPDKSGLPSDRFSAERTGGSVSTLTIQRTQQEDSAVYLCASSEGPTNEKLFFGSGTQLSVL.

This chain joins TRBV18 and TRBJ2-5, with TRBD1 matching over 8 bases. V trimming: 3 bases; J trimming: 5 bases; junction bases outside the gene matches: 8. This CDR3 region has 15 residues. Germline CDR1 and CDR2: KGHSH and LQKENI. CDR3 nucleotides: TGTGCCAGCTCACCGGGACAGGCCTCAGCGGAGACCCAGTACTTC. Protein sequence: CASSPGQASAETQYF.

The chain joins TRBV6-1 to TRBJ2-3; D is uncertain. CDR3 length: 13 residues. The V end lost 9 bases, the J end lost 4 bases, and 14 bases lay between the germline ends. Germline V lookup: CDR1 MNHNS, CDR2 SASEGT. CDR3 coding DNA: TGTGCCAGTGGTCGAGGAAAGGCAGATACGCAGTATTTT. This gives the protein CASGRGKADTQYF.

J is TRBJ1-2 and V is TRBV7-9; 7 nucleotides agree with TRBD1. Germline CDR1 reads SEHNR; CDR2 reads FQNEAQ (reference sequence). V dropped 4 bases and J dropped 5; count of bases not matched to a gene: 10. The CDR3 has 15 amino acids. This CDR3 is CASSSRQGSWYGYTF. The CDR3 bases are TGTGCCAGCAGCTCTCGACAGGGAAGTTGGTATGGCTACACCTTC.